This is a list of T cell receptor beta chains from one sample in a study of cytomegalovirus exposure and HLA in healthy donors. Sequenced by immunoSEQ multiplex PCR; TCRdb stores in-frame clones only, minus some. The sample consists of fewer than 200,000 clones, around 83% of them appearing once. The material sequenced was PBMCs. Receptors originate from a young man in good health and CMV-seropositive. Each CDR3 is given with its conserved first and last residue. D genes are given only for firm matches. Clone size is given for some rows only: seen once, a few or many times, or a class if the clone is expanded.

v_call	clone_size	d_call	j_call	cdr3_aa	cdr3_nt
TRBV6-5	few	-	TRBJ1-6	CASSPGQNNSPLHF	TGTGCCAGCAGTCCGGGACAAAATAATTCACCCCTCCACTTT
TRBV4-3	-	-	TRBJ2-1	CASSQPGPYNEQFF	TGCGCCAGCAGCCAACCAGGTCCCTACAATGAGCAGTTCTTC
TRBV7-8	-	TRBD1	TRBJ1-1	CASSLYRGRTNTEAFF	TGTGCCAGCAGCTTATACAGGGGGCGAACTAACACTGAAGCTTTCTTT
TRBV7-9	-	TRBD1	TRBJ1-5	CASSQGQGGQPQHF	TGTGCCAGCAGTCAGGGACAGGGCGGGCAGCCCCAGCATTTT
TRBV7-2	few	-	TRBJ2-3	CASSFGGTTDTQYF	TGTGCCAGCAGCTTCGGGGGAACCACAGATACGCAGTATTTT
TRBV19	-	TRBD1	TRBJ2-6	CASRRGQVVTGANVLTF	TGTGCCAGTAGGCGAGGACAGGTCGTTACTGGGGCCAACGTCCTGACTTTC
TRBV29-1	-	-	TRBJ1-2	CSVVEGNYGYTF	TGCAGCGTTGTGGAGGGTAACTATGGCTACACCTTC
TRBV27	-	TRBD1	TRBJ2-7	CASSKTGGPGDEQYF	TGTGCCAGCAGTAAAACAGGGGGCCCCGGGGACGAGCAGTACTTC
TRBV27	-	-	TRBJ1-1	CASSSLRPDTEAFF	TGTGCCAGCAGTTCCCTGCGTCCGGACACTGAAGCTTTCTTT
TRBV11-2	-	TRBD1	TRBJ1-1	CASSAWVGGNTEAFF	TGTGCCAGCAGCGCCTGGGTAGGGGGCAACACTGAAGCTTTCTTT
TRBV4-3	-	-	TRBJ1-2	CASSQVGVPSIVRGYTF	TGCGCCAGCAGCCAAGTAGGGGTCCCCTCAATCGTCCGCGGCTACACCTTC
TRBV30	-	-	TRBJ1-3	CAWSDGSSGNTIYF	TGTGCCTGGAGTGACGGGTCCTCTGGAAACACCATATATTTT
TRBV7-7	-	TRBD1	TRBJ2-7	CASSSRDRGYEQYF	TGTGCTAGCAGCTCCCGGGACAGGGGCTACGAGCAGTACTTC
TRBV4-1	-	-	TRBJ1-4	CASSRGTLDEKLFF	TGCGCCAGCAGCCGAGGGACATTGGATGAAAAACTGTTTTTT
TRBV2	few	TRBD2	TRBJ2-7	CASSVRSGAVSSYEQYF	TGTGCCAGCAGCGTACGGAGCGGGGCGGTCAGCTCCTACGAGCAGTACTTC
TRBV5-1	-	TRBD2	TRBJ2-3	CASSFDPSGGGTDTQYF	TGCGCCAGCAGCTTTGACCCTAGCGGGGGGGGAACAGATACGCAGTATTTT
TRBV6-6	-	TRBD1	TRBJ2-2	CASTSGDRVAGELFF	TGTGCCAGCACCTCCGGGGACAGGGTTGCCGGGGAGCTGTTTTTT
TRBV19	-	-	TRBJ1-1	CASSRGGLGGAEAFF	TGTGCCAGTAGTCGCGGCGGTCTCGGGGGTGCTGAAGCTTTCTTT
TRBV11-1	-	TRBD2	TRBJ2-7	CASSPGLAFSYEQYF	TGTGCCAGCAGCCCGGGACTAGCGTTCTCCTACGAGCAGTACTTC
TRBV6-1	once	TRBD1	TRBJ1-2	CASGQGAPIYGYTF	TGTGCCAGCGGACAGGGGGCACCGATCTATGGCTACACCTTC
TRBV15	-	TRBD1	TRBJ2-7	CATSREVTGGVYEQYF	TGTGCCACCAGCAGAGAGGTCACAGGGGGCGTTTACGAGCAGTACTTC
TRBV7-3	-	TRBD1	TRBJ2-1	CASSATGTGVGEQFF	TGTGCCAGCAGCGCAACCGGGACAGGGGTAGGTGAGCAGTTCTTC
TRBV27	-	-	TRBJ1-6	CASSWARRLDSPLHF	TGTGCCAGCAGTTGGGCCAGAAGACTAGATTCACCCCTCCACTTT
TRBV30	-	-	TRBJ2-3	CALVWAGAPDTQYF	TGTGCCCTCGTGTGGGCGGGGGCCCCAGATACGCAGTATTTT
TRBV7-2	few	-	TRBJ1-1	CASSLRAGVAFF	TGTGCCAGCAGCTTACGAGCAGGGGTAGCTTTCTTT
TRBV4-3	-	TRBD2	TRBJ2-1	CTSSQASGGYNEQFF	TGCACCAGCAGCCAGGCTAGCGGGGGTTACAATGAGCAGTTCTTC
TRBV5-4	-	TRBD1	TRBJ1-3	CASRDRAGNTIYF	TGTGCCAGCAGGGACAGGGCGGGAAACACCATATATTTT
TRBV29-1	-	-	TRBJ1-4	CSVEEERKLFF	TGCAGCGTTGAGGAGGAGCGAAAACTGTTTTTT
TRBV9	-	-	TRBJ2-2	CASSGLGGGTGELFF	TGTGCCAGCAGCGGCCTTGGGGGAGGCACCGGGGAGCTGTTTTTT
TRBV12-5	-	-	TRBJ2-4	CASGPPPTAAKNIQYF	TGTGCTAGTGGCCCCCCTCCGACAGCAGCCAAAAACATTCAGTACTTC
TRBV6-1	-	TRBD1	TRBJ2-7	CASSTQGKYEQYF	TGTGCCAGCAGCACACAGGGGAAATACGAGCAGTACTTC
TRBV7-6	medium-sized	-	TRBJ2-7	CASSKLLEGGYEQYF	TGTGCCAGCAGCAAATTATTGGAGGGCGGGTACGAGCAGTACTTC
TRBV19	-	-	TRBJ2-2	CASTSEGGGTGELFF	TGTGCCAGTACCTCGGAGGGGGGGGGCACCGGGGAGCTGTTTTTT
TRBV4-3	-	TRBD1	TRBJ2-2	CASSQAVRTGGLPGELFF	TGCGCCAGCAGCCAAGCGGTGCGGACAGGGGGCCTTCCCGGGGAGCTGTTTTTT